Detailed here is one T cell receptor beta chain. This beta chain appears as a stray read in a library generated for alpha chains; its size is not informative. cDNA was made from 500 ng RNA using alpha and beta constant primers. Alpha and beta chain libraries were made separately by chain-specific third strand synthesis with multiplexing indices. Ligation attached cDNA to a 5' RACE adapter that carried a random hexamer and SP2 site. One entry per CDR3 protein, called by TCRdb with MiXCR from the 5' RACE reads. The sample consists of roughly 600 distinct CDR3 sequences, around 70% of them appearing once. The sample belongs to a study of HIV-infected patients and healthy controls. Whole blood was used without fractionation, so all unsorted peripheral T cells were included. Per germline, CDR1 SGHRS and CDR2 YFSETQ. This CDR3 contains 11 residues. V lost 0 bases to trimming and J lost 10 bases, with 7 bases between them.

The receptor's source is an adult with HIV infection. This sample comprised blood, obtained before antiretroviral therapy. The chain links TRBV5-1 to TRBJ1-1; D remains unclear. CDR3 sequence: CASSLGSRAFF. In DNA, the CDR3 is TGCGCCAGCAGCTTGGGTTCTCGAGCTTTCTTT.